What follows are 4 T cell receptor beta chains derived from one specimen sequenced in a study of yellow fever vaccine responses in identical twins. TCRdb re-derived calls from the RT-PCR reads in MiXCR, one entry per CDR3 protein. Seen here are approximately 20,000 distinct CDR3 sequences, 65% to 75% observed once, and the top ten hold approximately 2.2%. Sequencing used T cells from blood (PBMCs), unsorted or a sorted subset (not recorded which), obtained before or after yellow fever vaccination (not recorded which). The source is a woman aged 18-30 years who received the yellow fever vaccine.

The chain recombines TRBV2 with TRBJ2-1, with D perhaps being TRBD1 or TRBD2 (5 bases each). CDR1 and CDR2 from the germline V gene are SNHLY and FYNNEI. CDR3 size: 20 residues. V gave up 2 bases and J gave up 0 bases, with 23 bases separating them. CDR3 region: CASSELGTASWGSSYNEQFF. Written as DNA, the CDR3 is TGTGCCAGCAGTGAATTAGGGACCGCTTCTTGGGGGAGCTCCTACAATGAGCAGTTCTTC.

This chain connects TRBV4-1 to TRBJ2-1, with TRBD2 as a possible D gene (6 bases). Germline CDR1 reads MGHRA; CDR2 reads YSYEKL. The CDR3 has 15 amino acids. V gave up 1 base and J gave up 5 bases, with 12 bases separating them. This CDR3 is CASSQVAVGDNEQFF. CDR3 DNA sequence: TGCGCCAGCAGCCAAGTAGCGGTCGGGGACAATGAGCAGTTCTTC.

This clonotype was found a few times. This rearrangement joins TRBV18 to TRBJ2-7; TRBD2 is a possible D gene (6 bases). Germline CDR1 is KGHSH and CDR2 is LQKENI. V lost 3 bases and J lost 4, with 13 bases in between. The CDR3 is made up of 14 amino acids. The CDR3 protein is CASSPGGGGYEQYF. The CDR3 nucleotides read TGTGCCAGCTCACCGGGGGGAGGAGGATACGAGCAGTACTTC.

The V gene is TRBV20-1, the J gene TRBJ2-1, with D possibly TRBD2 on 6 matching bases. V lost 3 bases and J lost 8, with 14 bases in between. Germline loops: CDR1 DFQATT, CDR2 SNEGSKA (reference sequence). The CDR3 has 13 residues. CDR3 in amino acids: CSARETSAYEQFF. CDR3 in DNA: TGCAGTGCTAGGGAGACTAGTGCCTATGAGCAGTTCTTC.